This T cell receptor beta chain was recovered during a study of regulatory T cells in long-lasting Graves disease. Whole-study results and caveats: TRBV28, TRBJ1-2 and TRBJ2-5 emerged as the favored segments in persistent disease. Lower TCR diversity characterized persistent Graves' patients relative to newly diagnosed patients.

The CDR3 is made up of 16 amino acids. The germline V and J ends were trimmed by 2 bases and 7 bases, with 15 bases remaining between them. The germline V gene encodes CDR1 MNHEY and CDR2 SVGAGI. Time point meaning: persistent/refractory GD, antithyroid drugs over 5 years with positive TRAb. The TCR library was made from RNA extracted from PBMCs. Into tubes containing EDTA, approximately 9 milliliters of peripheral blood were drawn. In its sample, this clonotype was seen many times. Its antigen is not known. Arm-PCR of CDR3 regions with iRepertoire HTBI primers generated TCR beta libraries. TCRdb redid the calling of the multiplex PCR reads with MiXCR, one entry per CDR3 protein. The sample lists approximately 440,000 distinct CDR3 sequences; around 24% were seen once.

This receptor was identified in a female donor with Graves disease. The chain employs TRBV6-5 and TRBJ1-6, with a weak D call TRBD1 (5 bases). The sequences come from peripheral blood mononuclear cells (PBMCs), collected when the disease was refractory, from a patient treated with antithyroid drugs. CDR3 sequence: CASSYEDTRGNSPLHF. As DNA, the CDR3 is TGTGCCAGCAGTTACGAGGATACTAGGGGAAATTCACCCCTCCACTTT.